This record looks at one T cell receptor beta chain sequence and its context. Antigen: not known. This record comes from a study of T cell responses to AZD1222 COVID-19 vaccine. Assay: immunoSEQ multiplex PCR; the TCRdb copy retains only in-frame clones and omits some. This sample carries just under 75,000 clones, roughly 80% of them seen once, and the ten largest clones take about 46%. Trimming took 6 bases from V and 5 from J, leaving 7 bases between them. CDR1 and CDR2 (germline): SGHNT, YENEEA. The CDR3 has 12 amino acids. The study's findings and limits: Seropositive AZD1222 recipients at baseline numbered only five or six. Among vaccine-associated CD4 TCRs, coverage spanned spike, with dominance at 160-218 and 743-854. Every sample of the repertoires postdated the peak T cell response.

The receptor's source is an adult who received the AZD1222 COVID-19 vaccine. This specimen was peripheral blood, taken 28 days after the second AZD1222 dose. The chain carries TRBV11-3 and TRBJ2-2; the D gene is possibly TRBD1 (5 bases). The CDR3 DNA reads as TGTGCCAGCAGAAAGGGGACCGGGGAGCTGTTTTTT. Its protein is CASRKGTGELFF.